This record looks at one T cell receptor (beta chain) sequence and its context. The antigen remains undetermined. Trimming at V came to 1 base and at J to 2 bases, leaving 8 bases not matched to a gene. Germline values: CDR1 KGHSH, CDR2 LQKENI. The CDR3 sequence is 17 residues long. The data were obtained in a study of shared clonotypes between healthy human individuals. The overall study: The plates for each donor numbered three CD4 naive, three CD4 memory, two CD8 naive and one CD8 memory. Study-wide results and caveats: Rarefaction demonstrated incomplete sorted-subset sequencing despite large depth.

CD4+ cell separation produced CD45RA+ naive and CD45RA-negative memory subsets. Measured with immunoSEQ multiplex PCR; TCRdb has only the in-frame clones, and not every one. The sample lists some 1.5 million clones, roughly 95% occurring once. The clonotype was recovered from a man aged 30 to 45 in good health. The gene calls are TRBV18 and TRBJ2-3; 8 bases agree with TRBD2. Sequencing was done on a sample of naive CD4+ T cells sorted from blood. Subset here: CD45RA+ positively selected. CDR3 residues: CASSPLMSGSVTDTQYF. Written as DNA, the CDR3 is TGTGCCAGCTCACCACTGATGAGCGGGAGTGTCACAGATACGCAGTATTTT.